This TCR beta chain was captured by sequencing in a study of blood T cell repertoires in COVID-19. Overall study: COVID-19 samples from acute and convalescent phases originated in the United States, Italy and Spain. Sample material is recorded as cDNA or gDNA derived from T cells, B-cell-depleted T cells, or PBMCs.

In the original workflow: Amplification of reference gene primers was used by the study to estimate nucleated cell counts. Clones were read by immunoSEQ multiplex PCR, and TCRdb kept only the in-frame ones, dropping some. V, J and clone size are those of that table, while D and trimming were read from the DNA. The repertoire has 140,000 to 150,000 clones, over 80% of them found once; the top ten carry roughly 2.9%. Germline lookup yields CDR1 LGHNA and CDR2 YNFKEQ. This CDR3 is built from 16 residues. Trimming removed 0 bases from V and 1 base from J, with 12 bases in between. V is TRBV4-2 and J is TRBJ1-1, with D possibly being TRBD1 (6 bases). This receptor was obtained from a woman aged 40 to 50 with active or convalescent COVID-19. The sequenced sample consisted of peripheral blood. As DNA, the CDR3 is TGTGCCAGCAGCCAAGAGTTAAAGACAGGGAACACTGAAGCTTTCTTT. Amino acid sequence: CASSQELKTGNTEAFF.